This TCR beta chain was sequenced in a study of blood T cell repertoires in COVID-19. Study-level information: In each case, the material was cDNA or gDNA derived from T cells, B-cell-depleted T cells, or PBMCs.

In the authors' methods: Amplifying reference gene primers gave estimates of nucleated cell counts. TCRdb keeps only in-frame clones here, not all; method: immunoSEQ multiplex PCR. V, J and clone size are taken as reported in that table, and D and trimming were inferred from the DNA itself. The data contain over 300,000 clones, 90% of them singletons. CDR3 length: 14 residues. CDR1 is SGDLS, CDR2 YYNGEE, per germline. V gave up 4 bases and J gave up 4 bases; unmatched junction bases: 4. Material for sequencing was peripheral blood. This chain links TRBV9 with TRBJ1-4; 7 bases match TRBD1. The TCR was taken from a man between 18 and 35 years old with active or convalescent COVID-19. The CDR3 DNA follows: TGTGCCAGCAGCAATCGACAGGGTAATGAAAAACTGTTTTTT. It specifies CASSNRQGNEKLFF.